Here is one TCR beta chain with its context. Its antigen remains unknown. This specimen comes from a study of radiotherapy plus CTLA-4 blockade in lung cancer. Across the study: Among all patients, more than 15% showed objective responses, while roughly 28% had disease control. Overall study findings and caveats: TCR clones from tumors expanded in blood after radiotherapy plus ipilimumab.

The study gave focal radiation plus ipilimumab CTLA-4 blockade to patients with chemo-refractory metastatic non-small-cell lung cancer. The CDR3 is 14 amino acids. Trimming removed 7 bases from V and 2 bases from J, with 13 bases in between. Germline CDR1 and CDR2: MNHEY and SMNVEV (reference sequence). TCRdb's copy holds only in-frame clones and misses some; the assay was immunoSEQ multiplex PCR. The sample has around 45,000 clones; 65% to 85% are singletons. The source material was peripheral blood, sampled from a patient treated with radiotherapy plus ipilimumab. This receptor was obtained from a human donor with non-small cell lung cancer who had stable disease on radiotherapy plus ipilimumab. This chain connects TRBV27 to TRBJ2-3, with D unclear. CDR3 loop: CASTLSAYTDTQYF. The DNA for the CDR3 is TGTGCCAGCACCCTCAGCGCGTACACAGATACGCAGTATTTT.